This T cell receptor beta chain appears in the sequencing data of a study of T cell responses to AZD1222 COVID-19 vaccine. V gave up 4 bases and J gave up 11 bases; unmatched junction bases: 10. Germline assignment: CDR1 SGHNT and CDR2 YYREEE (reference sequence). This CDR3 contains 14 residues. Regarding this clone: Its antigen remains unknown.

General study results and limits: An increase in Spike-specific TCR breadth and depth was observed after two AZD1222 doses. Targeting of unmutated variant regions was reportedly seen in nearly half of spike-specific TCRs. No repertoire was sampled before or during the peak T cell response, only after it. Clonal diversity was possibly underestimated; the donors were predominantly white British and more often female.

The method was immunoSEQ multiplex PCR; TCRdb's version includes in-frame clones alone and lacks a portion of them. In the table there are 95,000 to 150,000 clones, around 91% of which are singletons. The clonotype was recovered from an adult in good health. This rearrangement joins TRBV5-4 to TRBJ1-1, with TRBD1 identical over 11 bases. The source material was peripheral blood, sampled on day 0 of AZD1222 vaccination. DNA of the CDR3: TGTGCCAGCAGCACTACCGGGACAGGGGGTTCTGCTTTCTTT. Amino acids: CASSTTGTGGSAFF.